The text below deals with one T cell receptor (beta chain). These data are taken from a study of technical replicates of blood from a few donors. The method was immunoSEQ multiplex PCR; TCRdb's version includes in-frame clones alone and lacks a portion of them. Of roughly 97,000 clones listed, about 96% are singletons. Losses at the gene ends were 5 bases for V and 2 bases for J; bases not matched to a gene: 5. CDR1 and CDR2 from the germline V gene are SGHRS and YFSETQ. CDR3 length: 16 residues. The sample comprised T cells isolated from PBMCs. This TCR was recovered from a human donor in good health. This sequence joins TRBV5-1 and TRBJ2-2; TRBD2 aligns across 11 bases. DNA of the CDR3: TGCGCCAGCAGACCCCGACTAGCGGGAAACACCGGGGAGCTGTTTTTT. Translating gives CASRPRLAGNTGELFF. Full variable domain (outside the CDR3, taken from reference TRBV5-1 and TRBJ2-2): KAGVTQTPRYLIKTRGQQVTLSCSPISGHRSVSWYQQTPGQGLQFLFEYFSETQRNKGNFPGRFSGRQFSNSRSEMNVSTLELGDSALYLCASRPRLAGNTGELFFGEGSRLTVL.